This entry describes one T cell receptor beta chain. Its antigen is still unknown. The data are from a study of T cell responses to AZD1222 COVID-19 vaccine. Whole-study findings and limits: The sample set comprised mostly white British donors with more females, and clonal diversity was possibly underestimated.

Measured with immunoSEQ multiplex PCR; TCRdb has only the in-frame clones, and not every one. The sample lists about 62,000 clones, roughly 90% occurring once. The sample in question was peripheral blood, obtained on day 0 of AZD1222 vaccination. The receptor comes from an adult in good health.

The CDR3 here is CASRQRQGNTEAFF. The CDR3 DNA reads as TGTGCCAGCAGACAAAGACAGGGGAACACTGAAGCTTTCTTT. The chain recombines TRBV6-5 with TRBJ1-1; 7 nucleotides agree with TRBD1. Germline-derived CDR1 and CDR2 are MNHEY and SVGAGI. This CDR3 spans 14 amino acids. The V gene end was trimmed by 6 bases and the J gene end by 1 base; junction bases not matched to a gene: 5.